These T cell receptor beta chains were read from a single sample in a study of CD8+CD57+ T cells in acquired aplastic anemia. TCRdb re-derived calls from the reads in MiXCR, one entry per CDR3 protein. The sample has about 290,000 distinct CDR3 sequences, roughly 59% seen once. The sequencing sample was made of sorted CD4+, CD8+, or CD8+CD57+ T cells (not recorded which) from PBMCs. The source of these receptors is a human donor with aplastic anemia. Both conserved end residues are part of each CDR3. Fields, in order: V gene, J gene, D gene, CDR3 length, clone size, CDR3 protein, CDR3 DNA. A D gene is named only where the DNA matches it firmly. Size values are once, few and many counts, or a class for expanded clones, and some rows have none.

v_gene: TRBV12-3/TRBV12-4
j_gene: TRBJ2-1
d_gene: TRBD2
len: 16
abundance: .
CDR3aa: CASSLRLAGRGGEQFF
CDR3nt: TGTGCCAGCAGTTTAAGACTAGCGGGACGCGGGGGGGAGCAGTTCTTC

v_gene: TRBV4-1
j_gene: TRBJ1-4
d_gene: .
len: 16
abundance: many
CDR3aa: CASSHRGGMSNEKLFF
CDR3nt: TGCGCCAGCAGCCATAGAGGGGGGATGTCTAATGAAAAACTGTTTTTT

v_gene: TRBV7-2
j_gene: TRBJ2-2
d_gene: .
len: 12
abundance: many
CDR3aa: CASSFIAGELFF
CDR3nt: TGTGCCAGCAGCTTCATTGCCGGGGAGCTGTTTTTT

v_gene: TRBV2
j_gene: TRBJ1-4
d_gene: TRBD1
len: 13
abundance: .
CDR3aa: CASSPGQDLKLFF
CDR3nt: TGTGCCAGCAGCCCGGGACAGGACCTAAAACTGTTTTTT

v_gene: TRBV5-1
j_gene: TRBJ1-1
d_gene: .
len: 15
abundance: many
CDR3aa: CASSLAEGRFSEAFF
CDR3nt: TGCGCCAGCAGCTTGGCCGAGGGTAGGTTCTCTGAAGCTTTCTTT

v_gene: TRBV7-9
j_gene: TRBJ2-7
d_gene: .
len: 12
abundance: .
CDR3aa: CASSSTGWEQYF
CDR3nt: TGTGCCAGCAGCTCTACAGGGTGGGAGCAGTACTTC

v_gene: TRBV6-1
j_gene: TRBJ2-3
d_gene: .
len: 16
abundance: many
CDR3aa: CASSALGWAHTDTQYF
CDR3nt: TGTGCCAGCAGTGCTCTAGGGTGGGCCCACACAGATACGCAGTATTTT

v_gene: TRBV7-2
j_gene: TRBJ1-1
d_gene: .
len: 17
abundance: .
CDR3aa: CASSLGGIRVSNTEAFF
CDR3nt: TGTGCCAGCAGCTTAGGCGGGATCAGGGTATCCAACACTGAAGCTTTCTTT

v_gene: TRBV20-1
j_gene: TRBJ1-1
d_gene: .
len: 13
abundance: .
CDR3aa: CSARGGWNTEAFF
CDR3nt: TGCAGTGCTAGAGGGGGATGGAACACTGAAGCTTTCTTT

v_gene: TRBV19
j_gene: TRBJ2-2
d_gene: .
len: 16
abundance: once
CDR3aa: CASSISGPGNTGELFF
CDR3nt: TGTGCCAGTAGTATTTCGGGACCGGGAAACACCGGGGAGCTGTTTTTT

v_gene: TRBV5-8
j_gene: TRBJ2-5
d_gene: TRBD2
len: 15
abundance: many
CDR3aa: CASSLGASGGGTQYF
CDR3nt: TGTGCCAGCAGCTTGGGCGCTAGCGGGGGGGGGACCCAGTACTTC

v_gene: TRBV20-1
j_gene: TRBJ2-6
d_gene: .
len: 13
abundance: .
CDR3aa: CSARERGANVLTF
CDR3nt: TGCAGTGCTAGAGAACGCGGGGCCAACGTCCTGACTTTC

v_gene: TRBV7-6
j_gene: TRBJ1-6
d_gene: TRBD1
len: 15
abundance: .
CDR3aa: CASSLGTGVNSPLHF
CDR3nt: TGTGCCAGCAGCCTGGGGACAGGGGTTAATTCACCCCTCCACTTT

v_gene: TRBV14
j_gene: TRBJ1-2
d_gene: .
len: 14
abundance: .
CDR3aa: CASSPFNGNYGYTF
CDR3nt: TGTGCCAGCAGCCCTTTCAACGGGAACTATGGCTACACCTTC

v_gene: TRBV12-5
j_gene: TRBJ1-1
d_gene: .
len: 11
abundance: .
CDR3aa: CASSSGIEAFF
CDR3nt: TGTGCCAGCAGTTCCGGGATTGAAGCTTTCTTT

v_gene: TRBV7-7
j_gene: TRBJ2-7
d_gene: .
len: 14
abundance: few
CDR3aa: CASSLGRGSDEQYF
CDR3nt: TGTGCCAGCAGCTTGGGACGGGGGTCGGACGAGCAGTACTTC

v_gene: TRBV5-1
j_gene: TRBJ2-7
d_gene: TRBD1
len: 13
abundance: .
CDR3aa: CASSFPGGYEQYF
CDR3nt: TGCGCCAGCAGCTTTCCAGGGGGATACGAGCAGTACTTC

v_gene: TRBV10-3
j_gene: TRBJ1-1
d_gene: TRBD1
len: 14
abundance: .
CDR3aa: CAIKGQGSGTEAFF
CDR3nt: TGTGCCATCAAGGGACAGGGTTCGGGAACTGAAGCTTTCTTT

v_gene: TRBV2
j_gene: TRBJ2-5
d_gene: .
len: 14
abundance: .
CDR3aa: CASRKQGVRETQYF
CDR3nt: TGTGCCAGCAGAAAACAGGGAGTCCGGGAGACCCAGTACTTC

v_gene: TRBV27
j_gene: TRBJ2-7
d_gene: .
len: 13
abundance: .
CDR3aa: CASSLSRYYEQYF
CDR3nt: TGTGCCAGCAGTTTATCCCGGTACTACGAGCAGTACTTC

v_gene: TRBV20-1
j_gene: TRBJ2-7
d_gene: .
len: 12
abundance: .
CDR3aa: CSASDATYEQYF
CDR3nt: TGCAGTGCTAGTGACGCCACCTACGAGCAGTACTTC

v_gene: TRBV7-6
j_gene: TRBJ2-7
d_gene: .
len: 13
abundance: .
CDR3aa: CASSSRPQGEQYF
CDR3nt: TGTGCCAGCAGCTCAAGGCCCCAGGGCGAGCAGTACTTC

v_gene: TRBV7-3
j_gene: TRBJ2-7
d_gene: TRBD2
len: 14
abundance: .
CDR3aa: CASSFRGEGGEQYF
CDR3nt: TGTGCCAGCAGCTTCAGAGGGGAGGGCGGGGAGCAGTACTTC

v_gene: TRBV5-1
j_gene: TRBJ2-6
d_gene: .
len: 15
abundance: few
CDR3aa: CASSSGGAGANVLTF
CDR3nt: TGTGCCAGCAGTTCCGGTGGTGCCGGGGCCAACGTCCTGACTTTC

v_gene: TRBV7-3
j_gene: TRBJ2-2
d_gene: TRBD1
len: 17
abundance: .
CDR3aa: CASSRGTGGLDTGELFF
CDR3nt: TGTGCCAGCAGCCGGGGGACAGGGGGCTTGGACACCGGGGAGCTGTTTTTT

v_gene: TRBV7-6
j_gene: TRBJ1-4
d_gene: TRBD1
len: 14
abundance: .
CDR3aa: CASSWGDRVEKLFF
CDR3nt: TGTGCCAGCAGTTGGGGGGACAGAGTTGAAAAACTGTTTTTT

v_gene: TRBV7-6
j_gene: TRBJ2-5
d_gene: .
len: 12
abundance: .
CDR3aa: CASSPYHETQYF
CDR3nt: TGTGCAAGCAGCCCATACCATGAGACCCAGTACTTC

v_gene: TRBV24-1
j_gene: TRBJ2-5
d_gene: TRBD1
len: 14
abundance: .
CDR3aa: CATSDSGTEETQYF
CDR3nt: TGTGCCACCAGTGATTCCGGGACAGAAGAGACCCAGTACTTC

v_gene: TRBV12-3/TRBV12-4
j_gene: TRBJ2-7
d_gene: .
len: 14
abundance: .
CDR3aa: CASRGAGRVYEQYF
CDR3nt: TGTGCCAGCAGGGGGGCCGGGAGAGTCTACGAGCAGTACTTC

v_gene: TRBV14
j_gene: TRBJ2-1
d_gene: TRBD2
len: 14
abundance: .
CDR3aa: CASSIAGGGNEQFF
CDR3nt: TGTGCCAGCAGTATAGCGGGAGGAGGCAATGAGCAGTTCTTT

v_gene: TRBV7-8
j_gene: TRBJ2-3
d_gene: .
len: 15
abundance: .
CDR3aa: CASSPYGTSTDTQYF
CDR3nt: TGTGCCAGCAGCCCATACGGTACAAGCACAGATACGCAGTATTTT

v_gene: TRBV11-1
j_gene: TRBJ1-2
d_gene: .
len: 15
abundance: .
CDR3aa: CASSLSAGAGGGYTF
CDR3nt: TGTGCCAGCAGCCTCTCCGCAGGGGCCGGGGGTGGCTACACCTTC

v_gene: TRBV24-1
j_gene: TRBJ2-2
d_gene: TRBD2
len: 17
abundance: .
CDR3aa: CATSDIPSGGADGELFF
CDR3nt: TGTGCCACCAGTGATATCCCTAGCGGGGGGGCCGACGGGGAGCTGTTTTTT

v_gene: TRBV2
j_gene: TRBJ2-7
d_gene: TRBD1
len: 13
abundance: .
CDR3aa: CANTGVDSYEQYF
CDR3nt: TGTGCCAATACAGGGGTGGACTCCTACGAGCAGTACTTC

v_gene: TRBV20-1
j_gene: TRBJ2-7
d_gene: TRBD2
len: 14
abundance: once
CDR3aa: CSARSSGAAYEQYF
CDR3nt: TGCAGTGCTCGGAGTAGCGGGGCAGCCTACGAGCAGTACTTC

v_gene: TRBV12-3/TRBV12-4
j_gene: TRBJ1-1
d_gene: .
len: 15
abundance: .
CDR3aa: CASSFPDRVNTEAFF
CDR3nt: TGTGCCAGCAGTTTCCCGGACAGAGTTAACACTGAAGCTTTCTTT